This T cell receptor beta chain was sequenced in a study of blood T cell repertoires in COVID-19. Study information: COVID-19 samples collected from the United States, Italy and Spain covered acute and convalescent phases. PBMCs, B-cell-depleted T cells, or T cells were the source of the cDNA or gDNA that made up the material.

Original handling: Amplified reference gene primers provided the basis for estimating nucleated cell counts. Sequencing was performed with immunoSEQ multiplex PCR; in TCRdb, only in-frame clones are kept and a portion is missing. D and trimming were read from the DNA, whereas the V and J calls and clone size are those reported in that table. The sample holds approximately 90,000 clones, less than 85% seen once. The V segment lost 5 bases and the J segment 0 bases; nucleotides outside the gene matches: 8. CDR1 is SEHNR, CDR2 FQNEAQ, per germline (reference sequence). This CDR3 has 18 residues. The TCR was taken from a man older than 75 with acute or convalescent COVID-19. The chain carries TRBV7-9 and TRBJ2-2, with TRBD2 identical over 11 bases. The sample consisted of peripheral blood. The CDR3 protein is CASSPWTSGPANTGELFF. The CDR3 coding sequence is TGTGCCAGCAGCCCCTGGACTAGCGGGCCTGCGAACACCGGGGAGCTGTTTTTT.